These 4 T cell receptor beta chains originate from one sample sequenced in a study of T cell repertoires in ileal Crohn's disease. Assay used: immunoSEQ multiplex PCR; TCRdb lists only in-frame clones, some missing. The data contain tens of thousands of clones, roughly 77% of them singletons. Sequenced sample: ileal tissue. Every receptor here comes from an adult with Crohn's disease.

This rearrangement joins TRBV27 to TRBJ1-5, with TRBD1 matching over 9 bases. Trimming at V came to 5 bases and at J to 5 bases, leaving 7 bases not matched to a gene. The CDR3 contains 15 residues. The germline V gene has CDR1 MNHEY and CDR2 SMNVEV (reference sequence). The CDR3, as DNA: TGTGCCAGCAGTCCTCCGGGACAGGGACATCAGCCCCAGCATTTT. It is translated as CASSPPGQGHQPQHF.

V and J are TRBV15 and TRBJ2-3; possible D gene TRBD2, 5 bases. This CDR3 is built from 17 residues. Germline V gene lookup returns CDR1 LNHNV and CDR2 YYDKDF (reference sequence). V was pared by 5 bases and J by 1 base, with 19 bases between. The CDR3: CATSPSLRGSGTDTQYF. The CDR3 DNA is TGTGCCACCAGCCCATCCCTCAGAGGGTCCGGCACAGATACGCAGTATTTT.

This CDR3 reads CATSRDPLEATQYF. The CDR3 DNA sequence: TGTGCCACCAGCAGAGACCCCCTAGAGGCGACCCAGTACTTC. J is TRBJ2-5 and V is TRBV15, with D unresolved. The CDR3 length is 14 residues. The V and J ends lost 0 bases and 7 bases respectively, with 12 bases between them. The germline gives CDR1 LNHNV, CDR2 YYDKDF (reference sequence).

This clone has only one observation. V and J are TRBV5-1 and TRBJ1-1; D might be TRBD1 (6 bases). V lost 4 bases, J lost 6 bases, and 19 bases lay in between. CDR3 length equals 15 residues. Germline CDR1 SGHRS, CDR2 YFSETQ. The CDR3: CASSTDRIWSAEAFF. As DNA, the CDR3 is TGCGCCAGCAGCACAGACAGGATATGGAGTGCTGAAGCTTTCTTT.